The 29 T cell receptor beta chains reported below all come from one sample, sequenced in a study of control samples from healthy donors and cancer patients. The data were produced by immunoSEQ multiplex PCR, yet TCRdb's version contains in-frame clones alone and is incomplete. Among around 41,000 clones listed, roughly 94% were seen once. Sequenced: blood. These receptors all stem from a man between 60 and 75 years old in good health.

This chain connects TRBV19 to TRBJ2-7, with 9 bases fitting TRBD2. CDR1 and CDR2 (germline): LNHDA, SQIVND (reference sequence). Trimming at V came to 6 bases and at J to 1 base, leaving 4 bases not matched to a gene. This CDR3 region has 14 residues. The CDR3: CASSTTSGSYEQYF. The CDR3, as DNA: TGTGCCAGTAGCACGACTAGCGGTTCCTACGAGCAGTACTTC. Full variable domain (remainder filled in from reference TRBV19 and TRBJ2-7): DGGITQSPKYLFRKEGQNVTLSCEQNLNHDAMYWYRQDPGQGLRLIYYSQIVNDFQKGDIAEGYSVSREKKESFPLTVTSAQKNPTAFYLCASSTTSGSYEQYFGPGTRLTVT.

The rearrangement uses TRBV3-1 (or the pseudogene TRBV3-2) and TRBJ1-1; TRBD1 matches at 8 bases. This CDR3 contains 13 residues. V shed 4 bases, J shed 5 bases, and the junction held 3 bases outside the gene matches. From germline, CDR1 is LGHDT and CDR2 YNNKEL (reference sequence). CDR3 sequence reads: CASSPQGGTEAFF. The DNA of the CDR3 is TGTGCCAGCAGCCCACAGGGGGGGACTGAAGCTTTCTTT.

This clone is a singleton in its sample. The junction differs from germline at one of its ends, possibly a read error. The V and J genes are TRBV28 and TRBJ1-4; the D is unclear. Germline CDR1 MDHEN, CDR2 SYDVKM. CDR3 length: 14 amino acids. The CDR3, as DNA: TGTGCCAGCACCCCCAGAGACCCTAAGGAAAAACTGTTTTTT. It codes for CASTPRDPKEKLFF.

The CDR3 sequence is CASSDGLRGGNEQFF. CDR3 nucleotide sequence: TGTGCCAGCAGCGACGGACTGAGGGGAGGGAATGAGCAGTTCTTC. The chain links TRBV5-4 to TRBJ2-1; 7 nucleotides agree with TRBD2. From germline, CDR1 is SGHNT and CDR2 YYREEE (reference sequence). There are 15 residues in the CDR3. The V segment lost 4 bases and the J segment 7 bases; nucleotides outside the gene matches: 11.

The chain links TRBV7-9 to TRBJ1-2; TRBD1 might be the D (6 bases). Germline V CDR1 and CDR2: SEHNR, FQNEAQ (reference sequence). Trimming pared 5 bases from V and 0 bases from J, leaving 13 bases between. CDR3 size: 15 residues. The CDR3 is CASSVSRGSNYGYTF. The CDR3 nucleotides read TGTGCCAGCAGCGTGAGCAGGGGATCTAACTATGGCTACACCTTC. The full variable domain, with the rest looked up from reference TRBV7-9 and TRBJ1-2, is DTGVSQNPRHKITKRGQNVTFRCDPISEHNRLYWYRQTLGQGPEFLTYFQNEAQLEKSRLLSDRFSAERPKGSFSTLEIQRTEQGDSAMYLCASSVSRGSNYGYTFGSGTRLTVV.

The V gene is TRBV12-3 or TRBV12-4, the J gene TRBJ1-2; 9 positions agree with TRBD1. V shed 6 bases, J shed 7 bases, and the junction held 6 bases outside the gene matches. The CDR3 runs 13 residues. CDR3 coding DNA: TGTGCCAGCAGCCTGACAGGGGGTGGTGGCTACACCTTC. Protein: CASSLTGGGGYTF.

DNA for the CDR3: TGTGCCAGCAGCTTAGCGGTGGCTTCCTACGAGCAGTACTTC. Protein sequence: CASSLAVASYEQYF. This chain links TRBV7-9 with TRBJ2-7, with no clear D. Deletions cut 0 bases from V and 1 base from J, with 7 bases between. CDR3 length equals 14 residues. CDR1 is SEHNR, CDR2 FQNEAQ, per germline (reference sequence).

This rearrangement joins TRBV7-9 to TRBJ2-1, with a weak D call TRBD2 (6 bases). In germline, CDR1 is SEHNR, CDR2 FQNEAQ (reference sequence). V lost 11 bases to trimming and J lost 6 bases, with 17 bases between them. CDR3 length: 13 amino acids. The CDR3 DNA reads as TGTGCCGGACTACCCCGATACACCAATGAGCAGTTCTTC. Encoded protein: CAGLPRYTNEQFF.

This chain joins TRBV29-1 and TRBJ2-5, with D perhaps TRBD1 (5 bases). The germline V gene has CDR1 SQVTM and CDR2 ANQGSEA. This CDR3 has 13 amino acids. Trimming removed 4 bases from V and 5 bases from J, with 14 bases in between. The CDR3 region has the DNA TGCAGCGTTGCCAGGGTTTTGGGGGAGACCCAGTACTTC. It encodes CSVARVLGETQYF.

Notes on this clone: At one end, the junction sequence differs from germline, possibly due to a read error. This sequence joins TRBV3-1 (or the pseudogene TRBV3-2) and TRBJ2-1; D is undetermined. The CDR3 has 12 residues. In germline, CDR1 is LGHDT, CDR2 YNNKEL (reference sequence). The CDR3 loop reads CASSQEWAEQFF. The CDR3 nucleotides read TGTGCCAGCAGTCAAGAGTGGGCTGAGCAGTTCTTC.

The V and J genes are TRBV19 and TRBJ2-2, with D possibly called TRBD1 or TRBD2 (7 bases each). The CDR3 is made up of 14 amino acids. Germline CDR1 is LNHDA and CDR2 is SQIVND (reference sequence). Trimming shortened V by 2 bases and J by 7 bases, and 11 bases separated the two germline ends. The CDR3 region is CASSIQGGGGELFF. The CDR3 nucleotides are TGTGCCAGTAGTATACAGGGGGGGGGCGGGGAGCTGTTTTTT.

V gene TRBV18 combines with J gene TRBJ1-5; D not resolved. V lost 2 bases to trimming and J lost 4 bases, with 9 bases between them. Germline assignment: CDR1 KGHSH and CDR2 LQKENI. The CDR3 extends over 14 amino acids. In nucleotides, the CDR3 is TGTGCCAGCTCACCATACGAAGGGAATCAGCCCCAGCATTTT. Translated: CASSPYEGNQPQHF.

The V gene is TRBV9, the J gene TRBJ2-2; no clear D. The germline gives CDR1 SGDLS, CDR2 YYNGEE. The CDR3 runs to 14 residues. V lost 3 bases, J lost 0 bases, and 6 bases lay in between. CDR3 loop: CASSGTANTGELFF. The CDR3 DNA reads TGTGCCAGCAGCGGGACGGCGAACACCGGGGAGCTGTTTTTT.

This chain links TRBV19 with TRBJ2-7; 8 nucleotides agree with TRBD1. Germline CDR1 is LNHDA and CDR2 is SQIVND (reference sequence). With 3 bases clipped from V and 6 bases from J, the junction kept 13 bases outside the gene matches. This CDR3 has 16 amino acids. The DNA for the CDR3 is TGTGCCAGTAGTATCAGCCTTGGGACAGGCACCGTCGAGCAGTACTTC. It translates to CASSISLGTGTVEQYF.

This rearrangement joins TRBV5-1 to TRBJ1-2; no firm D call. CDR3 length: 17 residues. CDR1 and CDR2 (germline): SGHRS, YFSETQ. V lost 0 bases to trimming and J lost 1 base, with 16 bases between them. The CDR3 DNA is TGCGCCAGCAGCTTGGCCAGCCTGGCTCCCGGTAACTATGGCTACACCTTC. This sequence encodes CASSLASLAPGNYGYTF.

As DNA, the CDR3 is TGCAGCGTTATTGGACAGGGGTTGTCCGGGGAGCTGTTTTTT. Encoded protein: CSVIGQGLSGELFF. V is TRBV29-1 and J is TRBJ2-2; TRBD1 aligns across 9 bases. The CDR3 contains 14 residues. CDR1 and CDR2 from the germline V gene are SQVTM and ANQGSEA. With 5 bases clipped from V and 6 bases from J, the junction kept 7 bases outside the gene matches.

This chain links TRBV3-1 (or the pseudogene TRBV3-2) with TRBJ1-6; unclear D gene. The CDR3 totals 14 residues. Germline V gene data show CDR1 as LGHDT and CDR2 as YNNKEL (reference sequence). V was cut by 1 base and J by 10 bases, with 11 bases left in between. DNA of the CDR3: TGTGCCAGCAGCCAAGGGGTTGGAGAGTCACCCCTCCACTTT. Translation gives CASSQGVGESPLHF.

The rearrangement uses TRBV6-6 and TRBJ2-1; D is possibly TRBD2 (7 bases). The germline CDR1 and CDR2 sequences are MNHNY and SVGAGI (reference sequence). V lost 2 bases to trimming and J lost 4 bases, with 15 bases between them. The CDR3 covers 16 residues. The CDR3 nucleotides are TGTGCCAGCAGTTACGAGGGGGAGGGCGCGTACAATGAGCAGTTCTTC. Translating gives CASSYEGEGAYNEQFF.

This rearrangement joins TRBV27 to TRBJ1-6; D possibly corresponds to TRBD1 (5 bases). This CDR3 region has 16 residues. Germline V gene lookup returns CDR1 MNHEY and CDR2 SMNVEV (reference sequence). Trimming stripped 3 bases from V and 5 bases from J, with 14 bases between. The CDR3 region has the DNA TGTGCCAGCAGTTTCGGGGGATGGGGAGATAATTCACCCCTCCACTTT. It translates to CASSFGGWGDNSPLHF.

The count of this clone is one. The rearrangement uses TRBV5-6 and TRBJ1-4; no definite D call. The germline gives CDR1 SGHDT, CDR2 YYEEEE. V lost 2 bases and J lost 0, with 11 bases in between. This CDR3 is built from 16 residues. The CDR3 region is CASSFSPVATNEKLFF. The CDR3 DNA is TGTGCCAGCAGCTTCTCGCCGGTTGCAACTAATGAAAAACTGTTTTTT.

CDR3 sequence reads: CASSEDTGYNEQFF. DNA of the CDR3: TGTGCCAGCAGTGAGGATACAGGCTACAATGAGCAGTTCTTC. This chain uses TRBV2 with TRBJ2-1, with a possible D match to TRBD1 (5 bases). Germline V gene data show CDR1 as SNHLY and CDR2 as FYNNEI. Trimming shortened V by 3 bases and J by 3 bases, and 9 bases separated the two germline ends. The CDR3 totals 14 residues.

The chain joins TRBV11-3 to TRBJ2-7; D is possibly TRBD1 or TRBD2 (5 bases each). V lost 2 bases to trimming and J lost 3 bases, with 14 bases between them. The CDR3 is made up of 15 amino acids. CDR1 is SGHNT and CDR2 is YENEEA in the germline V gene. The CDR3 spells CASSLSQRGVYEQYF. Written as DNA, the CDR3 is TGTGCCAGCAGCTTATCCCAACGAGGGGTCTACGAGCAGTACTTC.

This chain connects TRBV14 to TRBJ2-2, with a possible D match to TRBD2 (6 bases). V lost 1 base, J lost 9 bases, and 9 bases lay in between. Germline lookup yields CDR1 SGHDN and CDR2 FVKESK. This CDR3 has 13 residues. CDR3 residues: CASSQVAVWELFF. The CDR3 DNA sequence: TGTGCCAGCAGCCAAGTAGCGGTTTGGGAGCTGTTTTTT.

This clone showed up just once. The gene calls are TRBV24-1 and TRBJ1-2, with 8 bases fitting TRBD1. In germline, CDR1 is KGHDR, CDR2 SFDVKD. The V gene end was trimmed by 4 bases and the J gene end by 2 bases; junction bases not matched to a gene: 2. This CDR3 has 14 residues. CDR3 bases: TGTGCCACCAGTGAGGCAGGGGGCAACTATGGCTACACCTTC. It codes for CATSEAGGNYGYTF.

The V gene is TRBV2, the J gene TRBJ1-6, with a weak D call TRBD1 (6 bases). The CDR3 extends over 14 amino acids. Trimming pared 4 bases from V and 8 bases from J, leaving 12 bases between. Per the germline V gene, CDR1 is SNHLY and CDR2 is FYNNEI. CDR3 bases: TGTGCCAGCAGTGCGACAGGATTAGATTCACCCCTCCACTTT. Translated, it gives CASSATGLDSPLHF.

The V and J genes are TRBV7-6 and TRBJ2-1, with TRBD2 matching 8 bases. The CDR3 is made up of 17 amino acids. Germline CDR1 is SGHVS and CDR2 is FNYEAQ. Trimming cost V 3 bases and J 2 bases; bases outside gene matches: 9. CDR3 sequence: CASSLLPATSAYNEQFF. The DNA of the CDR3 is TGTGCCAGCAGCTTGCTTCCTGCGACTAGCGCCTACAATGAGCAGTTCTTC.

The V gene is TRBV3-1 (or the pseudogene TRBV3-2), the J gene TRBJ1-1; D call uncertain. The germline CDR1 and CDR2 sequences are LGHDT and YNNKEL (reference sequence). The length of the CDR3 is 13 residues. V lost 3 bases, J lost 0 bases, and 5 bases lay in between. CDR3 coding DNA: TGTGCCAGCAGCCACCAGGTGAACACTGAAGCTTTCTTT. Translating it yields CASSHQVNTEAFF.

The J gene is TRBJ2-1, the V gene TRBV19; no firm D call. The V end lost 5 bases, the J end lost 14 bases, and 25 bases lay between the germline ends. The CDR3 runs 15 residues. Germline loops: CDR1 LNHDA, CDR2 SQIVND (reference sequence). In DNA form, the CDR3 reads TGTGCCAGTAGTTCGACCGCAAGCGCTCGTCATATCGAGTTCTTC. It encodes CASSSTASARHIEFF.

V is TRBV30 and J is TRBJ2-1, with 7 bases fitting TRBD2. The trim removed 8 bases at V and 6 bases at J, leaving 7 bases unmatched. The CDR3 totals 12 residues. The germline gives CDR1 GTSNPN, CDR2 SVGIG (reference sequence). CDR3 nucleotide sequence: TGTGCCAAGGGCGGGAGTGCCAATGAGCAGTTCTTC. Translation gives CAKGGSANEQFF.